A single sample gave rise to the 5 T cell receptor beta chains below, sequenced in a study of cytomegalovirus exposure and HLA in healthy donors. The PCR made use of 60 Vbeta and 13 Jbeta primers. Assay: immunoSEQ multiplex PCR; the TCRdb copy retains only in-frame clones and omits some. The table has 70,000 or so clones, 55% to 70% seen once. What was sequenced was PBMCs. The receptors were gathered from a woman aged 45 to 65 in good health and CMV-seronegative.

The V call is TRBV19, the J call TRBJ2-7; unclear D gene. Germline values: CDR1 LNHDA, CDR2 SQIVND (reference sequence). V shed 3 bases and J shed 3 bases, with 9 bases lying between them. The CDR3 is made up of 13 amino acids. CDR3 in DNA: TGTGCCAGTAGTATCGGTCGGTACTACGAGCAGTACTTC. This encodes CASSIGRYYEQYF.

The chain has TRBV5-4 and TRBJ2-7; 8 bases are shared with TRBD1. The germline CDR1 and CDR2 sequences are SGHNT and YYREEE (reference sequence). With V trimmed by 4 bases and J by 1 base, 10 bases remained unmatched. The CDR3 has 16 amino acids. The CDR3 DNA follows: TGTGCCAGCAGCCGACAGGGGACAGGACCTTCCTACGAGCAGTACTTC. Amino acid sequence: CASSRQGTGPSYEQYF.

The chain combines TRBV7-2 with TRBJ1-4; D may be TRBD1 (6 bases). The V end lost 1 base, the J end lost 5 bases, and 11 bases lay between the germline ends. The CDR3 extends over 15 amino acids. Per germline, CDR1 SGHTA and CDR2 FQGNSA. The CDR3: CASSLVGGVNEKLFF. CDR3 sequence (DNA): TGTGCCAGCAGCTTAGTTGGGGGCGTGAATGAAAAACTGTTTTTT.

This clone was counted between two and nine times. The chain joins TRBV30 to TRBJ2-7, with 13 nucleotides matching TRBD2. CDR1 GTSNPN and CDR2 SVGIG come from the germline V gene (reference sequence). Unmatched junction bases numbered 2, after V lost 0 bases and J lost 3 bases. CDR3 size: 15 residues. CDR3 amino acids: CAWSVGTSGIYEQYF. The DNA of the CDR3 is TGTGCCTGGAGTGTAGGGACTAGCGGGATCTACGAGCAGTACTTC.

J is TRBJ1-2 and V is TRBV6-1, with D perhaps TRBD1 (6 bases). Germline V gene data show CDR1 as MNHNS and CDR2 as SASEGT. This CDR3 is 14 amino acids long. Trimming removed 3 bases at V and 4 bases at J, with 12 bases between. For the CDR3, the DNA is TGTGCCAGCAGTGAGGGACCAGGGGTCTATGGCTACACCTTC. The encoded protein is CASSEGPGVYGYTF.